The clone carrying this T cell receptor beta chain was counted only a few times. As yet, its antigen is unknown. The source of the sample is a study of beta chain features in type 1 diabetes. Regarding the study as a whole: There was a moderate but significant shortening of TCRB CDR3s in all four CD4+ subsets of Type 1 diabetes patients.

V trimming: 2 bases; J trimming: 9 bases; junction bases outside the gene matches: 6. The germline CDR1 and CDR2 sequences are SGHRS and YFSETQ. The CDR3 has 15 amino acids. TCRB transcripts that were expressed got sequenced, as all of the isolated RNA had been reverse transcribed. Sequenced by immunoSEQ multiplex PCR; TCRdb stores in-frame clones only, minus some. The data show under 300,000 clones, around 16% seen once. The source is a man under 40 with type 1 diabetes. Sequencing was done on a sample of naive CD4+ T cells from blood. The chain has TRBV5-1 and TRBJ2-1; 12 nucleotides agree with TRBD2. The CDR3 loop is CASSFLAGGPSEQFF. The CDR3 DNA reads as TGCGCCAGCAGCTTCCTAGCGGGAGGGCCATCTGAGCAGTTCTTC.